This paragraph covers one T cell receptor beta chain sequence. What this receptor recognizes is not known. No per-base quality is available; no much larger clone lies one base away. This entry is derived from a study of shared clonotypes between healthy human individuals (dated by TCRdb to about 2020). Regarding the study in general: Two women and a few men aged 18 to 49 years were included in the cohort. For each donor, CD4 naive and CD4 memory were each given three plates, CD8 naive was given two plates, and CD8 memory was given one plate. To estimate repertoire size and how much clonotypes are shared between individuals, the study performed deep sequencing of blood TCR repertoires from 4 to 6 healthy adults. To increase sequencing depth and limit assay-specific biases, TCR repertoire library preparation and sequencing were carried out by different laboratories using diverse techniques. Between about 0.8 and 9.5 billion PBMCs per donor were obtained by leukapheresis. Here is what the overall study found, with its caveats: Sampling was restricted to blood, and TCR repertoires in tissues likely differ from the TCR repertoires found in blood. Even with the large sequencing depth, rarefaction of the sorted-subset datasets indicated that sequencing was incomplete. Because the study included only a small number of donors, the genetic and exposure-history diversity represented was limited. Larger estimated clonotype richness was generally found for naive subsets than for memory subsets. Sharing across a few donors was observed for roughly 5.4% of naive CD4, 3% to 3.5% of naive CD8, about 2.3% of memory CD4, and roughly 0.4% of memory CD8 clonotypes. Higher generation probabilities were observed for clonotypes shared by all four sorted-subset donors than for non-shared clonotypes. Pairwise subsampling indicated that sequencing depth was expected to affect the degree of clonotype sharing among donors.

TCR CDR3 regions were amplified from genomic DNA by multiplex PCR using the deep immunoSEQ assay. Extracted genomic DNA from each cell subset was distributed evenly across all wells of several immunoSEQ 96-well plates, and each plate was treated as a replicate. For sorted subsets, 200 to 250 ng of genomic DNA, equivalent to 25,000 to 35,000 T cell genomes, went into each replicate PCR. Purified libraries were quantified with a Qubit 3.0 fluorometer, sized on a Bioanalyzer 2100, and re-quantified with the KAPA Library Quantification kit. A separate single-read 150-cycle Illumina NextSeq 550 flow cell was used to sequence each immunoSEQ 96-well plate. Per the authors' processing: The immunoSEQ output contained only junctional sequences without quality scores, so filtering could not match that applied to full-length reads. To assign V/J genes and CDR3, sequences were annotated using PyIR, a Python wrapper for IgBLAST v1.9, with IMGT germline references. Reads were removed for weak V/J assignments (E-value above 1e-6), missing CDR3, stop codons, out-of-frame junctions, or ambiguous translated residues. A V3J clonotype was defined by an identical inferred V gene, J gene, and CDR3 amino acid sequence. To compute the percentage overlap between repertoires, the number of shared unique clonotypes was divided by the size of the smaller repertoire. Repertoire richness was assessed with RTK rarefaction, the Chao1 estimator, and Recon v2.1 estimates of unobserved clonotypes. Generation probabilities were computed with OLGA for all TCRbeta clonotypes obtained by the gDNA method from several donors. TCRdb holds this immuneACCESS table with in-frame rearrangements only. Some clones are missing; in checked studies, unresolved V genes explain under half, and the rest has no known cause. That table gives V, J and clone size, and the DNA gave D and trimming. The sample table records roughly 2.1 million clones; about 92% of these occur just once. About 1.5% of the sample lies in the top ten.

The CDR3 runs 19 amino acids, cysteine and phenylalanine included. Only the CDR3 DNA stays, 57 bases, in frame from base 1. For the CD8 naive samples, CD45RO-negative cells were positively selected for CCR7, yielding a CD45RA+CCR7+ population from which TemRA cells were excluded. The donors were healthy, HIV-negative adults who had no recently reported acute infections or vaccinations. Every donor was a Caucasian adult residing in Nashville, Tennessee, USA. Blood was collected by leukapheresis, and PBMCs were isolated by Ficoll-Histopaque density gradient centrifugation and then cryopreserved in liquid nitrogen vapor phase. Purity and quantity of every magnetically sorted T cell population were checked by analytical flow cytometry. Genomic DNA was isolated from every sorted fraction and measured by UV absorbance on a Nanodrop 2000c.

The sequencing sample was made of naive CD8+ T cells from PBMCs. This specimen's cell subset or site label, per the study, means: CD45RA+CCR7+. The sequence was collected from a man aged 18 to 29 in good health. Some clones in this sample may be carry-over from other donors' samples. The receptor chain draws on TRBV12-1 and TRBJ2-6; the table's D call, TRBD1, was not checked against the DNA. TRBV12-1 is a pseudogene locus. The CDR3 loop reads CASSFEGTGGSSGANVLTF. The nucleotide sequence is TGTGCCAGCAGCTTTGAAGGGACAGGGGGGAGCTCTGGGGCCAACGTCCTGACTTTC.